These 9 T cell receptor beta chains originate from one sample sequenced in a study of shared clonotypes between healthy human individuals. TCRdb's copy holds only in-frame clones and misses some; the assay was immunoSEQ multiplex PCR. The sample shows nearly 2 million clones, about 95% of them seen only once. CD8 cells classed as naive were CD45RO-negative and positively selected for CCR7, excluding terminally differentiated effector memory CD45RA+ cells. Sequences were obtained from naive CD8+ T cells sorted from blood. The receptors derive from a young man in good health.

This chain uses TRBV5-4 with TRBJ1-3; a possible D gene is TRBD1 (6 bases). The CDR3 sequence is 15 residues long. CDR1 and CDR2 (germline): SGHNT, YYREEE (reference sequence). V lost 3 bases to trimming and J lost 0 bases, with 10 bases between them. For the CDR3, the DNA is TGTGCCAGCAGCTGGGGGGCCAGCTCTGGAAACACCATATATTTT. Translation gives CASSWGASSGNTIYF.

The chain uses TRBV21-1 and TRBJ2-7; TRBD1 was called by the table and not checked on the DNA. TRBV21-1 is tagged as a pseudogene. CDR3 length equals 17 residues. The CDR3 region is CASSKGRDRRACDEQYF. In DNA, the CDR3 is TGTGCCAGCAGCAAAGGACGAGACAGGCGGGCCTGCGACGAGCAGTACTTC.

This chain uses TRBV4-3 with TRBJ1-1; D uncertain. The V gene's germline CDR1 is LGHNA and CDR2 YSLEER. Trimming took 6 bases from V and 1 from J, leaving 15 bases between them. This CDR3 has 15 amino acids. The CDR3 DNA reads as TGCGCCAGCAGTCCTTTACGGGAGAAGAACACTGAAGCTTTCTTT. This translates into CASSPLREKNTEAFF.

The CDR3 bases are TGTGCCAGCAGCCCACAGGGGTGGGGGACTAGCAATGAGCAGTTCTTC. This translates into CASSPQGWGTSNEQFF. The chain combines TRBV7-9 with TRBJ2-1; a weak D match, TRBD2 (8 bases). CDR3 length: 16 residues. Germline CDR1 is SEHNR and CDR2 is FQNEAQ (reference sequence). The V end lost 5 bases, the J end lost 6 bases, and 20 bases lay between the germline ends.

The chain combines TRBV27 with TRBJ2-7; D perhaps matches TRBD1 (5 bases). Trimming stripped 0 bases from V and 6 bases from J, with 12 bases between. This CDR3 is 14 amino acids long. Germline V lookup: CDR1 MNHEY, CDR2 SMNVEV (reference sequence). The CDR3 protein is CASSLSSGLGEQYF. The CDR3 DNA is TGTGCCAGCAGTTTATCGTCAGGGCTGGGCGAGCAGTACTTC.

This chain links TRBV25-1 with TRBJ2-2; D ambiguous. The CDR3 spans 12 residues. Germline V lookup: CDR1 MGHDK, CDR2 SYGVNS. Trimming took off 6 bases at V and 3 bases at J, with 5 bases between the two ends. Here the CDR3 reads CASRLHTGELFF. As DNA, the CDR3 is TGTGCCAGCAGATTACACACCGGGGAGCTGTTTTTT.

Of note for this clone: The same CDR3 is also encoded by other DNA sequences in this sample. The rearrangement uses TRBV4-1 and TRBJ2-3; D unresolved. Germline-derived CDR1 and CDR2 are MGHRA and YSYEKL. V dropped 1 base and J dropped 3 bases, with 5 bases sitting between them. The CDR3 sequence is 13 residues long. CDR3: CASSQVLTDTQYF. CDR3 nucleotides: TGCGCCAGCAGCCAAGTCCTTACAGATACGCAGTATTTT.

In its sample, this clone was seen once. The sample holds other DNA sequences that translate to the same CDR3. The chain recombines TRBV5-6 with TRBJ2-7; D is tentatively TRBD1 or TRBD2 (5 bases each). Trimming cost V 5 bases and J 1 base, with 13 bases left between them. Germline CDR1 is SGHDT and CDR2 is YYEEEE. The CDR3 runs to 14 residues. As DNA, the CDR3 is TGTGCCAGCAGTTGGGGGACGGTATCCTACGAGCAGTACTTC. Protein: CASSWGTVSYEQYF. Complete variable domain (other parts from reference TRBV5-6 and TRBJ2-7): DAGVTQSPTHLIKTRGQQVTLRCSPKSGHDTVSWYQQALGQGPQFIFQYYEEEERQRGNFPDRFSGHQFPNYSSELNVNALLLGDSALYLCASSWGTVSYEQYFGPGTRLTVT.

V gene TRBV27 combines with J gene TRBJ2-7; D remains unclear. CDR1 and CDR2 (germline): MNHEY, SMNVEV (reference sequence). Between the trimmed V and J ends, which lost 2 bases and 4 bases, there was a span of 12 bases. The CDR3 is made up of 14 amino acids. As DNA, the CDR3 is TGTGCCAGCAGTTTAGAACCACTGATGTACGAGCAGTACTTC. It is translated as CASSLEPLMYEQYF.